Described below is a single T cell receptor beta chain sequence and its context. A multiplex PCR was run with 60 Vbeta primers and 13 Jbeta primers. Repertoires were generated with immunoSEQ multiplex PCR, while TCRdb's copy carries only in-frame clones and drops some. The sample has 180,000 or so clones, about 80% seen once. These data belong to a study of cytomegalovirus exposure and HLA in healthy donors. Sequenced: PBMCs. The source of this sequence is a man aged 18-30 years in good health and CMV-seronegative.

As DNA, the CDR3 is TGTGCCAGCAGCTTACGTTGGCTCGACAGAAACACTGAAGCTTTCTTT. It translates to CASSLRWLDRNTEAFF. This chain uses TRBV7-9 with TRBJ1-1, with D maybe TRBD1 (5 bases). Germline CDR1 SEHNR, CDR2 FQNEAQ (reference sequence). The V end lost 2 bases, the J end lost 2 bases, and 15 bases lay between the germline ends. CDR3 length equals 16 residues.